Listed here are 24 T cell receptor beta chains from one sample, sequenced in a study of blood T cell repertoires in COVID-19. Measured with immunoSEQ multiplex PCR; TCRdb has only the in-frame clones, and not every one. Among roughly 120,000 clones listed, 85% to 90% were seen once. What was sequenced was peripheral blood. These receptors all stem from a woman aged 45-60 years with active or convalescent COVID-19.

This chain uses TRBV15 with TRBJ2-3, with a weak D call TRBD2 (5 bases). Germline values: CDR1 LNHNV, CDR2 YYDKDF (reference sequence). The V and J ends lost 1 base and 4 bases respectively, with 15 bases between them. This CDR3 spans 16 amino acids. The CDR3 loop is CATSRGWETEADTQYF. In DNA form, the CDR3 reads TGTGCCACCAGCAGAGGGTGGGAGACCGAGGCAGATACGCAGTATTTT.

CDR3 nucleotides: TGTGCCAGCAGCGTCGGGGGGCGCAAAACTGAAGCTTTCTTT. This codes for CASSVGGRKTEAFF. The V call is TRBV9, the J call TRBJ1-1; a weak D match, TRBD1 (6 bases). Deletions cut 2 bases from V and 5 bases from J, with 13 bases between. CDR1 and CDR2 (germline): SGDLS, YYNGEE. There are 14 residues in the CDR3.

The chain links TRBV4-1 to TRBJ2-3; tentative D call: TRBD1 (6 bases). The V and J ends lost 11 bases and 1 base respectively, with 10 bases between them. CDR1 is MGHRA, CDR2 YSYEKL, per germline. This CDR3 has 12 residues. In DNA, the CDR3 is TGCGCCTCCGCAGGGGGCACAGATACGCAGTATTTT. Protein product: CASAGGTDTQYF.

The J gene is TRBJ2-7, the V gene TRBV18; D ambiguous. The V gene's germline CDR1 is KGHSH and CDR2 LQKENI. This CDR3 comprises 15 residues. The ends were cut back, 5 bases at V and 0 bases at J, with 14 bases in the middle. The CDR3, as DNA: TGTGCCAGCTCATCAAGATCCGCCGGCTCCTACGAGCAGTACTTC. Protein sequence: CASSSRSAGSYEQYF. Drawing the rest from reference TRBV18 and TRBJ2-7, the complete variable domain is NAGVMQNPRHLVRRRGQEARLRCSPMKGHSHVYWYRQLPEEGLKFMVYLQKENIIDESGMPKERFSAEFPKEGPSILRIQQVVRGDSAAYFCASSSRSAGSYEQYFGPGTRLTVT.

The J gene is TRBJ2-1, the V gene TRBV4-3; weak D call: TRBD1 (6 bases). CDR1 is LGHNA, CDR2 YSLEER, per germline. The V and J ends lost 1 base and 5 bases respectively, with 21 bases between them. The CDR3 runs to 18 residues. The CDR3, as DNA: TGCGCCAGCAGCCAAGGGTGGATAGGACAGATTTTACACAATGAGCAGTTCTTC. Translation: CASSQGWIGQILHNEQFF.

For this clone: Additional DNA sequences in this sample encode the identical CDR3. The rearrangement uses TRBV11-2 and TRBJ1-5; D unclear. The CDR3 is 13 amino acids. The germline gives CDR1 SGHAT, CDR2 FQNNGV. V lost 1 base and J 5 bases, leaving 6 bases between the germline ends. CDR3 DNA: TGTGCCAGCAGCTTAGGGGAGGATCAGCCCCAGCATTTT. It encodes CASSLGEDQPQHF.

The J gene is TRBJ2-3, the V gene TRBV21-1; whether TRBD2, the table's D call, matches the DNA was not checked. TRBV21-1 is assigned pseudogene status. The CDR3 sequence is 21 residues long. CDR3 nucleotide sequence: TGTGCCAGCAGCAAAACTAATGGACTAGCGGGAGGGCGAGGGAGCACAGATACGCAGTATTTT. Encoded protein: CASSKTNGLAGGRGSTDTQYF.

This chain uses TRBV6-6 with TRBJ2-7; 9 bases map to TRBD2. The germline gives CDR1 MNHNY, CDR2 SVGAGI (reference sequence). With 7 bases clipped from V and 1 base from J, the junction kept 8 bases outside the gene matches. The length of the CDR3 is 15 residues. DNA for the CDR3: TGTGCCAGCAACGATGGCGGGAGGGCATCCTACGAGCAGTACTTC. Its translation: CASNDGGRASYEQYF.

This chain uses TRBV7-2 with TRBJ1-2; TRBD1 might be the D (5 bases). The CDR3 has 12 residues. Trimming cost V 1 base and J 11 bases, with 11 bases left between them. Germline V gene lookup returns CDR1 SGHTA and CDR2 FQGNSA. CDR3 sequence (DNA): TGTGCCAGCAGCTTAGATGGGGCCCTTTACACCTTC. Translated: CASSLDGALYTF. The full variable domain, rest sourced from reference TRBV7-2 and TRBJ1-2, is GAGVSQSPSNKVTEKGKDVELRCDPISGHTALYWYRQSLGQGLEFLIYFQGNSAPDKSGLPSDRFSAERTGGSVSTLTIQRTQQEDSAVYLCASSLDGALYTFGSGTRLTVV.

The rearrangement uses TRBV15 and TRBJ1-2, with D tentatively TRBD1 (5 bases). With 0 bases removed from V and 6 bases from J, the gap between germline ends came to 14 bases. From germline, CDR1 is LNHNV and CDR2 YYDKDF (reference sequence). The CDR3 has 15 residues. CDR3: CATSRDMIGADGYTF. CDR3 nucleotides: TGTGCCACCAGCAGAGATATGATAGGGGCGGATGGCTACACCTTC.

This rearrangement joins TRBV3-1 (or the pseudogene TRBV3-2) to TRBJ2-2; 8 bases map to TRBD1. Per the germline V gene, CDR1 is LGHDT and CDR2 is YNNKEL (reference sequence). J was trimmed by 7 bases and V by 4 bases; bases with no gene match: 8. The CDR3 consists of 15 residues. CDR3 amino acids: CASSPRDRQFGELFF. In nucleotides, the CDR3 is TGTGCCAGCAGCCCCCGGGACAGGCAGTTCGGGGAGCTGTTTTTT.

V and J are TRBV7-9 and TRBJ2-7, with D possibly being TRBD2 (5 bases). In germline, CDR1 is SEHNR, CDR2 FQNEAQ (reference sequence). The length of the CDR3 is 13 residues. V lost 0 bases and J lost 3, with 6 bases in between. This chain's CDR3 is CASSLARDYEQYF. CDR3 in DNA: TGTGCCAGCAGCTTAGCCCGGGACTACGAGCAGTACTTC.

The CDR3 sequence is CASSLAGQPLTDTQYF. Written as DNA, the CDR3 is TGCGCCAGCAGCTTGGCGGGACAGCCCCTCACAGATACGCAGTATTTT. The V gene is TRBV5-1, the J gene TRBJ2-3; 7 positions match TRBD1. The CDR3 is 16 amino acids. The germline gives CDR1 SGHRS, CDR2 YFSETQ. After removal of 0 bases from V and 2 bases from J, the junction contained 6 bases not matched to a gene. The full variable domain, its missing parts supplied by reference TRBV5-1 and TRBJ2-3, is KAGVTQTPRYLIKTRGQQVTLSCSPISGHRSVSWYQQTPGQGLQFLFEYFSETQRNKGNFPGRFSGRQFSNSRSEMNVSTLELGDSALYLCASSLAGQPLTDTQYFGPGTRLTVL.

This sequence joins TRBV2 and TRBJ2-2, with 11 bases aligning to TRBD1. The V gene's germline CDR1 is SNHLY and CDR2 FYNNEI. Trimming cost V 7 bases and J 4 bases; bases outside gene matches: 2. This CDR3 is built from 14 residues. The CDR3 sequence is CASTGQGVTGELFF. In nucleotides, the CDR3 is TGTGCCAGCACGGGACAGGGGGTCACCGGGGAGCTGTTTTTT.

This clone was seen a few times. The gene calls are TRBV2 and TRBJ2-5; TRBD1 might be the D (5 bases). V was shortened by 1 base and J by 5 bases, with 11 bases between the two germline ends. Germline CDR1 and CDR2: SNHLY and FYNNEI. This CDR3 comprises 14 residues. CDR3 sequence reads: CASSEEWGAETQYF. Here the CDR3 DNA reads TGTGCCAGCAGTGAAGAGTGGGGCGCCGAGACCCAGTACTTC.

The chain recombines TRBV12-3 or TRBV12-4 with TRBJ1-5, with D unclear. Trimming took off 6 bases at V and 2 bases at J, with 8 bases between the two ends. The length of the CDR3 is 13 residues. CDR3 sequence: CASRARRNQPQHF. The CDR3 bases are TGTGCCAGCAGGGCTAGACGCAATCAGCCCCAGCATTTT.

The count of this clone is one. The chain links TRBV3-1 (or the pseudogene TRBV3-2) to TRBJ2-7; TRBD1 is a possible D gene (5 bases). V shed 4 bases and J shed 5 bases, with 12 bases lying between them. Germline V CDR1 and CDR2: LGHDT, YNNKEL (reference sequence). CDR3 size: 13 residues. CDR3 in DNA: TGTGCCAGCAGCCCACAGGTTTCCCACGAGCAGTACTTC. Translated, it gives CASSPQVSHEQYF.

The V and J genes are TRBV2 and TRBJ1-2; TRBD1 matches at 10 bases. Germline loops: CDR1 SNHLY, CDR2 FYNNEI. CDR3 length equals 15 residues. J was trimmed by 7 bases and V by 5 bases; bases with no gene match: 10. The CDR3 coding sequence is TGTGCCAGCAGTTTAACCGGGACAGGGGTTGGTGGCTACACCTTC. Translation: CASSLTGTGVGGYTF.

A word on this clone: Different DNA sequences within this sample yield the same CDR3. The chain links TRBV28 to TRBJ1-5; D may be TRBD1 (6 bases). V dropped 2 bases and J dropped 4 bases, with 15 bases sitting between them. The germline V gene encodes CDR1 MDHEN and CDR2 SYDVKM. This CDR3 has 16 residues. The chain's CDR3 is CASSLKTGLGNQPQHF. The CDR3 DNA reads as TGTGCCAGCAGTTTAAAAACAGGGCTTGGTAATCAGCCCCAGCATTTT.

This chain joins TRBV5-6 and TRBJ2-7, with 12 bases matching TRBD2. The germline V gene has CDR1 SGHDT and CDR2 YYEEEE. CDR3 length: 14 residues. After removal of 3 bases from V and 6 bases from J, the junction contained 4 bases not matched to a gene. CDR3 nucleotide sequence: TGTGCCAGCAGCTCGGGGGGACTAGCGGGCGAGCAGTACTTC. Translated: CASSSGGLAGEQYF.

J is TRBJ2-3 and V is TRBV16; TRBD2 is a possible D gene (6 bases). V was clipped by 0 bases and J by 2 bases, with 12 bases between them. CDR3 length: 16 residues. Germline V lookup: CDR1 KGHSY, CDR2 FQNENV. CDR3 sequence reads: CASSQSSGVLTDTQYF. The CDR3 region has the DNA TGTGCCAGCAGCCAATCTTCGGGGGTCCTCACAGATACGCAGTATTTT.

The chain couples TRBV4-3 to TRBJ1-2; D gene uncertain. This CDR3 has 14 amino acids. Germline CDR1 is LGHNA and CDR2 is YSLEER. Trimming pared 2 bases from V and 3 bases from J, leaving 10 bases between. In nucleotides, the CDR3 is TGCGCCAGCAGCCAACTTACGGTTGACTATGGCTACACCTTC. Protein: CASSQLTVDYGYTF.

The chain uses TRBV7-2 and TRBJ1-1, with 7 nucleotides matching TRBD1. Losses at the gene ends were 1 base for V and 0 bases for J; bases not matched to a gene: 2. Per the germline V gene, CDR1 is SGHTA and CDR2 is FQGNSA. The CDR3 is made up of 15 amino acids. The CDR3 nucleotides are TGTGCCAGCAGCTTAGTAGGGGGCATGAACACTGAAGCTTTCTTT. Translated, it gives CASSLVGGMNTEAFF.

The chain joins TRBV15 to TRBJ1-3; maybe TRBD1 (6 bases). Germline values: CDR1 LNHNV, CDR2 YYDKDF (reference sequence). Trimming took 4 bases from V and 0 from J, leaving 13 bases between them. The CDR3 runs to 16 residues. The CDR3 protein is CATSTETGFSGNTIYF. CDR3 bases: TGTGCCACCAGCACCGAAACAGGGTTCTCTGGAAACACCATATATTTT.